This T cell receptor beta chain was documented in a study of T cell repertoires in cytomegalovirus infection. On the study more broadly: Public TCR beta signature analysis indicated the presence of both CMV infection and matching HLA type.

The length of the CDR3 is 16 residues. Trimming removed 1 base from V and 6 bases from J; junction bases left unmatched: 8. The germline gives CDR1 SGHAT, CDR2 FQNNGV. This clonotype was picked up many times. What it binds is not known. MiXCR was run by TCRdb on the reads, yielding one entry per CDR3 protein. The data show around 450,000 distinct CDR3 sequences, with roughly 10% seen just once and roughly 10% held by the top ten. Regarding the study as a whole: People with CMV and the relevant HLA were identified by cumulative public TCR beta family frequency. The ex vivo response was dominated by HLA-C-restricted CMV-specific TCR beta clonotypes.

The sequence derives from a human donor in good health (CMV status not recorded). Some clones in this sample may be carry-over from other donors' samples. The chain recombines TRBV11-2 with TRBJ2-3; the match to TRBD2 covers 9 bases. The sample was PBMCs. The CDR3 loop is CASSLVVAGAGDTQYF. The DNA for the CDR3 is TGTGCCAGCAGCTTAGTAGTAGCGGGGGCCGGGGATACGCAGTATTTT.